Below, 13 T cell receptor beta chains from the same sample are listed, as sequenced in a study of regulatory T cells in long-lasting Graves disease. Building the TCR beta libraries relied on iRepertoire HTBI primers, and CDR3 regions underwent Arm-PCR. TCRdb reprocessed the multiplex PCR reads with MiXCR, giving one entry per CDR3 protein. There are 350,000 to 550,000 distinct CDR3 sequences in the sample; about 15% occur only once, and 23% lies in the top ten. Stated time point: newly diagnosed GD, antithyroid drugs for less than 3 months. From PBMCs, RNA was extracted and then used to make the TCR library. The same sample was also used in a study of T cells in Graves' hyperthyroidism and ophthalmopathy.

The sequenced sample was peripheral blood mononuclear cells (PBMCs), obtained at new diagnosis, from a patient treated with antithyroid drugs. The receptors stem from a woman aged 18-35 years with Graves disease.

CDR3 in DNA: TGTGCCAGTAGTGGACAGCCCTACACTGAAGCTTTCTTT. Its protein is CASSGQPYTEAFF. The V call is TRBV19, the J call TRBJ1-1, with D maybe TRBD1 (6 bases). CDR1 is LNHDA and CDR2 is SQIVND in the germline V gene (reference sequence). Trimming removed 5 bases from V and 3 bases from J, with 10 bases in between. The CDR3 sequence is 13 residues long.

Details on this clonotype: This may come from a read error, since a much larger clone is one base off. V usage is TRBV12-3 or TRBV12-4 and J usage is TRBJ2-5, with TRBD2 matching over 8 bases. The CDR3 runs to 16 residues. The trim removed 6 bases at V and 11 bases at J, leaving 20 bases unmatched. CDR3 protein: CASSQTPGLGSNEQYF. For the CDR3, the DNA is TGTGCCAGCAGCCAAACGCCGGGACTAGGTTCGAATGAGCAGTACTTC.

This clonotype was detected ten times or more. The V gene is TRBV5-8, the J gene TRBJ1-4; D remains ambiguous. The germline V gene has CDR1 SGHTS and CDR2 YDEGEE. The V end was cut by 4 bases, the J end by 2 bases, with 12 bases between. The CDR3 has 15 amino acids. The CDR3 DNA is TGTGCCAGCAGCCCCCAAGGCCGCACTAATGAAAAACTGTTTTTT. Translated, it gives CASSPQGRTNEKLFF.

This clonotype has more than one count but fewer than ten. The chain links TRBV19 to TRBJ2-1, with 10 bases matching TRBD2. The CDR3 is 18 amino acids. Germline V lookup: CDR1 LNHDA, CDR2 SQIVND (reference sequence). The V segment lost 10 bases and the J segment 0 bases; nucleotides outside the gene matches: 15. The CDR3 loop is CATTDHRAGGVSYNEQFF. The CDR3 DNA follows: TGTGCCACAACCGACCACAGAGCGGGGGGGGTCTCCTACAATGAGCAGTTCTTC.

This clonotype has only a few counts. J is TRBJ2-2 and V is TRBV10-3; D not certain. V lost 2 bases, J lost 4 bases, and 5 bases lay in between. The CDR3 has 13 residues. Germline V gene sequence: CDR1 ENHRY, CDR2 SYGVKD. CDR3 loop: CAISEALTGELFF. The CDR3 nucleotides read TGTGCCATCAGTGAGGCACTCACCGGGGAGCTGTTTTTT.

This clonotype has only a few counts. This chain uses TRBV12-3 or TRBV12-4 with TRBJ2-1, with TRBD2 identical over 12 bases. This CDR3 is built from 16 residues. Trimming removed 3 bases from V and 9 bases from J; junction bases left unmatched: 9. The CDR3, as DNA: TGTGCCAGCAGTTTCAGCGCTAGCGGGAGGGCTGGTGAGCAGTTCTTC. Protein product: CASSFSASGRAGEQFF.

The rearrangement uses TRBV15 and TRBJ1-5; the match to TRBD1 covers 10 bases. With V trimmed by 1 base and J by 2 bases, 8 bases remained unmatched. The germline V gene has CDR1 LNHNV and CDR2 YYDKDF (reference sequence). This CDR3 comprises 18 residues. The CDR3 sequence: CATSRVGQGEWGNQPQHF. In DNA, the CDR3 is TGTGCCACCAGCAGAGTTGGACAGGGGGAGTGGGGCAATCAGCCCCAGCATTTT.

Remarks on this clonotype: A single base is all that separates this from a far larger clone, so a read error is likely. No conserved phenylalanine or tryptophan is present at the end of the CDR3, so a read error is the likely explanation. V usage is TRBV11-2 and J usage is TRBJ2-3, with TRBD2 as a possible D gene (5 bases). Germline-derived CDR1 and CDR2 are SGHAT and FQNNGV. The CDR3 runs 19 residues. Trimming took off 6 bases at V and 4 bases at J, with 29 bases between the two ends. The CDR3 region is CASSSLSWASFPGPDTQYL. The CDR3 coding sequence is TGTGCCAGCAGTTCGCTATCATGGGCTAGCTTTCCCGGCCCAGATACGCAGTATCTT.

This clonotype was counted only a few times. The V gene is TRBV2, the J gene TRBJ1-1, with a tentative D call TRBD1 (6 bases). CDR1 and CDR2 (germline): SNHLY, FYNNEI. The germline V and J ends were trimmed by 8 bases and 4 bases, with 14 bases remaining between them. The CDR3 runs 13 residues. CDR3 sequence (DNA): TGTGCCAGCCTTCTGGGGGCGTCCACTGAAGCTTTCTTT. This translates into CASLLGASTEAFF.

This clonotype occurred a few times. This sequence joins TRBV20-1 and TRBJ1-5; D remains ambiguous. The CDR3 runs 13 residues. Germline V gives CDR1 DFQATT, CDR2 SNEGSKA (reference sequence). The V and J ends lost 4 bases and 3 bases respectively, with 10 bases between them. CDR3 loop: CSATLSINQPQHF. CDR3 in DNA: TGCAGTGCTACCTTGTCGATCAATCAGCCCCAGCATTTT.

The gene calls are TRBV20-1 and TRBJ1-2; 7 bases are shared with TRBD1. CDR1 is DFQATT and CDR2 is SNEGSKA in the germline V gene (reference sequence). The V segment lost 5 bases and the J segment 1 base; nucleotides outside the gene matches: 13. This CDR3 spans 16 amino acids. The CDR3 DNA follows: TGCAGTGCTTCGCAGCCTACGGGACAGCTTAACTATGGCTACACCTTC. Translating it yields CSASQPTGQLNYGYTF.

The chain couples TRBV6-2 or TRBV6-3 to TRBJ1-2; no clear D gene. The CDR3 has 13 residues. V lost 1 base to trimming and J lost 2 bases, with 5 bases between them. Germline CDR1 MNHEY, CDR2 SVGEGT. The CDR3 DNA reads TGTGCCAGCAGTTACTACGGAAACTATGGCTACACCTTC. Amino acids: CASSYYGNYGYTF.

This clonotype was observed at least ten times. The chain joins TRBV20-1 to TRBJ2-5; 10 bases map to TRBD2. The germline CDR1 and CDR2 sequences are DFQATT and SNEGSKA (reference sequence). The CDR3 extends over 15 amino acids. The ends lost 6 bases at V and 4 bases at J; junction bases unmatched: 11. This CDR3 reads CSAPNGPSGRETQYF. The CDR3 DNA reads as TGCAGTGCCCCCAATGGCCCTAGCGGGAGAGAGACCCAGTACTTC.